The T cell receptor (beta chain) described here comes from a study of T cell changes during pregnancy in multiple sclerosis. Germline-derived CDR1 and CDR2 are SGHTS and YDEGEE. The CDR3 loop spans 14 amino acids. With 3 bases removed from V and 6 bases from J, the gap between germline ends came to 15 bases. Repertoires were generated with immunoSEQ multiplex PCR, while TCRdb's copy carries only in-frame clones and drops some. The sample has about 41,000 clones; 80% to 90% are singletons. This clone was counted once. Here the sequenced sample was CD4+ T cells from peripheral blood mononuclear cells, taken in the first trimester of pregnancy. The V and J genes are TRBV5-8 and TRBJ2-5; tentative D call: TRBD2 (5 bases). This receptor was taken from a female donor with multiple sclerosis, enrolled in a pregnancy study. For the CDR3, the DNA is TGTGCCAGCAGCTACAACAGAGGGTCCCAGACCCAGTACTTC. This translates into CASSYNRGSQTQYF.